Listed below are T cell receptor beta chains from one sample, sequenced in a study of control samples from healthy donors and cancer patients. Data came from immunoSEQ multiplex PCR; TCRdb stores just in-frame clones and leaves some out. The sample carries some 150,000 clones, around 92% recorded once. Material for sequencing was blood. These receptors were collected from a woman under 40 in good health. CDR3s include the opening cysteine and the closing phenylalanine or tryptophan. D genes are given only for firm matches. Some rows have no size entry. The others give once, few or many, or a class for an expanded clone.

v_call	j_call	d_call	clone_size	cdr3_aa	cdr3_nt
TRBV18	TRBJ1-4	NA	once	CASSPGANEKLFF	TGTGCCAGCTCACCAGGGGCTAATGAAAAACTGTTTTTT
TRBV7-2	TRBJ2-7	TRBD2	NA	CASSGSGSGSYEQYF	TGTGCCAGCAGCGGTAGCGGGAGCGGCTCCTACGAGCAGTACTTC
TRBV28	TRBJ2-1	TRBD2	NA	CASSLGGSGRVNEQFF	TGTGCCAGCAGTTTAGGGGGTAGCGGGAGAGTTAATGAGCAGTTCTTC
TRBV11-2	TRBJ1-2	TRBD1	few	CASSLRRTGGRGYGYTF	TGTGCCAGCAGCTTACGAAGGACAGGGGGCCGTGGGTATGGCTACACCTTC
TRBV28	TRBJ1-2	NA	NA	CASTPDGPYGYTF	TGTGCCAGTACCCCGGACGGGCCTTATGGCTACACCTTC
TRBV9	TRBJ2-1	TRBD2	NA	CASSVDGGRYNEQFF	TGTGCCAGCAGCGTAGACGGGGGGAGATACAATGAGCAGTTCTTC
TRBV4-1	TRBJ2-3	TRBD2	NA	CASSQEGTKGTDTQYF	TGCGCCAGCAGCCAAGAAGGGACTAAAGGCACAGATACGCAGTATTTT
TRBV20-1	TRBJ1-3	NA	once	CSASGQGGNTIYF	TGCAGTGCTAGTGGTCAGGGCGGAAACACCATATATTTT
TRBV4-1	TRBJ1-1	NA	NA	CASSLRPTNTEAFF	TGCGCCAGCAGCCTCCGACCGACGAACACTGAAGCTTTCTTT
TRBV18	TRBJ2-7	TRBD1	NA	CASSGQGAEQYF	TGTGCCAGCTCAGGACAGGGGGCCGAGCAGTACTTC
TRBV6-5	TRBJ1-4	NA	NA	CASSLLGARNEKLFF	TGTGCCAGCAGCCTCCTAGGGGCGCGTAATGAAAAACTGTTTTTT
TRBV28	TRBJ1-1	NA	NA	CASSFSLRTMNTEAFF	TGTGCCAGCAGTTTCTCCCTCAGGACCATGAACACTGAAGCTTTCTTT
TRBV11-3	TRBJ1-4	TRBD1	NA	CASSLQGARGLFF	TGTGCCAGCAGCTTACAGGGGGCGCGAGGGCTGTTTTTT
TRBV6-6	TRBJ1-4	NA	once	CASSYQNEKLFF	TGTGCCAGCAGTTACCAGAATGAAAAACTGTTTTTT
TRBV7-9	TRBJ1-1	NA	NA	CASSSSRVAEAFF	TGTGCCAGCAGCTCCAGCAGGGTCGCTGAAGCTTTCTTT
TRBV6-5	TRBJ2-7	NA	NA	CASSRDPPSSYEQYF	TGTGCCAGCAGTCGAGACCCTCCAAGCTCCTACGAGCAGTACTTC
TRBV30	TRBJ2-5	NA	few	CAWRGEETQYF	TGTGCCTGGAGGGGGGAAGAGACCCAGTACTTC
TRBV7-2	TRBJ2-2	TRBD2	once	CASSLMTSGGAGELFF	TGTGCCAGCAGCTTAATGACTAGCGGGGGGGCCGGGGAGCTGTTTTTT
TRBV6-6	TRBJ1-1	NA	few	CASSYSTNTEAFF	TGTGCCAGCAGTTACTCGACCAACACTGAAGCTTTCTTT
TRBV19	TRBJ1-2	TRBD1	NA	CASRDDRGRPYGYTF	TGTGCCAGTAGGGACGACAGGGGGCGCCCCTATGGCTACACCTTC